The present T cell receptor beta chain was sequenced within a study of blood T cell repertoires in COVID-19. Across the study: Collection of acute and convalescent COVID-19 samples took place in the United States, Italy and Spain.

Profiled with immunoSEQ multiplex PCR; TCRdb holds only in-frame clones, not every one. The table lists fewer than 75,000 clones, about 88% of them singletons. The trim removed 4 bases at V and 6 bases at J, leaving 6 bases unmatched. The CDR3 covers 14 residues. CDR1 and CDR2 from the germline V gene are MGHDK and SYGVNS. This TCR came from a man in his sixties or seventies with acute or convalescent COVID-19. The sequenced sample consisted of peripheral blood. V and J are TRBV25-1 and TRBJ1-1; TRBD1 matches at 9 bases. CDR3 amino acids: CASSGWTGDAEAFF. For the CDR3, the DNA is TGTGCCAGCAGTGGGTGGACAGGGGATGCTGAAGCTTTCTTT.